The rows below give T cell receptor beta chains drawn from one sample of a study of cytomegalovirus exposure and HLA in healthy donors. Using immunoSEQ multiplex PCR, the repertoire was profiled, and TCRdb retains in-frame clones only, with some absent. Counted here are some 140,000 clones, about nine tenths occurring once; the ten biggest clones make up just under 3%. Sequencing used PBMCs. The source is a man between 18 and 35 years old in good health and CMV-seronegative. The CDR3 runs from the conserved cysteine through the conserved F or W. The D gene is left open where the match is weak. Where a row states a size, it is once, few, many or the class of an expanded clone; other rows omit it.

j_gene | d_gene | abundance | v_gene | CDR3nt | CDR3aa
TRBJ2-7 | TRBD1 | NA | TRBV11-2 | TGTGCCAGCAGCTTTTCGGACAGGGGCGGCGGGCAGTACTTC | CASSFSDRGGGQYF
TRBJ2-7 | NA | NA | TRBV30 | TGTGCCTGGAGTGTACACCACTACGAGCAGTACTTC | CAWSVHHYEQYF
TRBJ2-2 | TRBD1 | NA | TRBV28 | TGTGCCAGCAGTACGGACAGGGGAGCCGGGGAGCTGTTTTTT | CASSTDRGAGELFF
TRBJ2-1 | TRBD2 | NA | TRBV6-1 | TGTGCCAGCAGTGGACTAGCCCACAATGAGCAGTTCTTC | CASSGLAHNEQFF
TRBJ1-1 | NA | once | TRBV28 | TGTGCCAGCAGCTCCGACACCTACACTGAAGCTTTCTTT | CASSSDTYTEAFF
TRBJ2-7 | TRBD1 | NA | TRBV7-6 | TGTGCCAGCAGCTTACCGCCCGGGACAGGGATCGGCTACGAGCAGTACTTC | CASSLPPGTGIGYEQYF
TRBJ1-1 | TRBD1 | NA | TRBV19 | TGTGCCAGTTCCCGGGACAGGGGGACTGAAGCTTTCTTT | CASSRDRGTEAFF
TRBJ2-1 | TRBD2 | NA | TRBV6-5 | TGTGCCAGCAGTTACCGACTAGCGGGATACAATGAGCAGTTCTTC | CASSYRLAGYNEQFF
TRBJ1-2 | NA | NA | TRBV5-1 | TGCGCCAGCAGCTTGGCCTACAGTAGGTATGGCTACACCTTC | CASSLAYSRYGYTF
TRBJ2-7 | TRBD2 | NA | TRBV11-3 | TGTGCCAGCAGCTCCGGGACTAGCGGGTATAACGAGCAGTACTTC | CASSSGTSGYNEQYF
TRBJ2-7 | NA | NA | TRBV2 | TGTGCCAGCAACGGAGCAGGGGACTACGAGCAGTACTTC | CASNGAGDYEQYF
TRBJ2-7 | TRBD1 | NA | TRBV6-1 | TGTGCCAGCAGTGTTAGGACAGGGTTGCACGAGCAGTACTTC | CASSVRTGLHEQYF
TRBJ2-1 | TRBD2 | NA | TRBV28 | TGTGCCAGCAGGAGCGGGGGAGGCCCCAATGAGCAGTTCTTC | CASRSGGGPNEQFF
TRBJ2-4 | NA | NA | TRBV5-5 | TGTGCCAGCAGCTTCCCCCCGAGAGCCGAAAACATTCAGTACTTC | CASSFPPRAENIQYF
TRBJ2-3 | NA | once | TRBV6-6 | TGTGCCAGCAGTTTCCCGGAGGGTGGAACAGATACGCAGTATTTT | CASSFPEGGTDTQYF
TRBJ2-3 | TRBD2 | NA | TRBV18 | TGTGCCAGCTCACCACGGGTAGCGGGGGGGCCCGATACGCAGTATTTT | CASSPRVAGGPDTQYF
TRBJ1-6 | NA | once | TRBV5-4 | TGTGCCAGCAGTCCCCGGGACTGGGATTCACCCCTCCACTTT | CASSPRDWDSPLHF
TRBJ2-7 | TRBD2 | NA | TRBV19 | TGTGCCAGTAGTATCCGACCCCCCGGGACTAGCGGTTACGAGCAGTACTTC | CASSIRPPGTSGYEQYF
TRBJ2-5 | TRBD2 | NA | TRBV7-9 | TGTGCCAGCAGCCCGCGGGAGACTGGGCCTTCGGAGACCCAGTACTTC | CASSPRETGPSETQYF
TRBJ2-7 | NA | NA | TRBV5-1 | TGCGCCAGCAGCTTTTATGGAGGACCAACCTACGAGCAGTACTTC | CASSFYGGPTYEQYF
TRBJ2-1 | TRBD2 | NA | TRBV6-5 | TGTGCCAGCAGTTTGACTAGCGGGAGCTCCTACAATGAGCAGTTCTTC | CASSLTSGSSYNEQFF
TRBJ2-4 | TRBD2 | once | TRBV5-6 | TGTGCCAGCAGCTCGATCCCGGCGAGCGGGGTGGCGAACATTCAGTACTTC | CASSSIPASGVANIQYF
TRBJ2-2 | NA | few | TRBV10-3 | TGTGCCATCAGTGACGGGGGAATCACCGGGGAGCTGTTTTTT | CAISDGGITGELFF
TRBJ2-7 | TRBD2 | NA | TRBV27 | TGTGCCAGCAGTCCCTGGACTAGCGGGAGCCACGAGCAGTACTTC | CASSPWTSGSHEQYF
TRBJ1-3 | NA | NA | TRBV5-1 | TGCGCCAGCAGCTGGGGCCAGGGAAACACCATATATTTT | CASSWGQGNTIYF
TRBJ2-4 | NA | NA | TRBV7-6 | TGTGCCAGCAGCTTAGGACAGGATCAGACCAAAAACATTCAGTACTTC | CASSLGQDQTKNIQYF
TRBJ1-3 | TRBD1 | NA | TRBV2 | TGTGCCAGCAGTCGGGACAGGGCAACTGGAAACACCATATATTTT | CASSRDRATGNTIYF
TRBJ2-7 | TRBD2 | NA | TRBV6-6 | TGTGCCAGCGCCCCCTATAGCGGGAGCAGCTACGAGCAGTACTTC | CASAPYSGSSYEQYF
TRBJ1-4 | NA | NA | TRBV6-5 | TGTGCCAGCAGTTACTTAGGCCTTGGAGGGGAAAAACTGTTTTTT | CASSYLGLGGEKLFF
TRBJ2-3 | TRBD1 | NA | TRBV27 | TGTGCCAGCAGTTTTCCGACAGGGGCCACTAGCACAGATACGCAGTATTTT | CASSFPTGATSTDTQYF
TRBJ1-1 | NA | NA | TRBV29-1 | TGCAGCGTTGTGTCCTCAGGCTGGACTTTCTTT | CSVVSSGWTFF
TRBJ1-4 | NA | NA | TRBV19 | TGTGCCAGTACCGCGATGGGCTCAACTAATGAAAAACTGTTTTTT | CASTAMGSTNEKLFF
TRBJ2-2 | NA | NA | TRBV5-1 | TGCGCCAGCAGCTCCCTCCAAAACCGGGGCACCGGGGAGCTGTTTTTT | CASSSLQNRGTGELFF
TRBJ1-1 | NA | NA | TRBV6-5 | TGTGCCAGCAGTTACGCGCGGGCAGTGAACACTGAAGCTTTCTTT | CASSYARAVNTEAFF
TRBJ2-5 | TRBD1 | NA | TRBV4-3 | TGCGCCAGCAGCCAGGGACAGGGTTGGGAGACCCAGTACTTC | CASSQGQGWETQYF
TRBJ2-7 | NA | NA | TRBV4-3 | TGCGCCAGCAGCCCTTTTCTTATTTCCTACGAGCAGTACTTC | CASSPFLISYEQYF
TRBJ2-5 | NA | few | TRBV7-6 | TGTGCCAGCAGCCCCCTTTATCGGACCCAGTACTTC | CASSPLYRTQYF
TRBJ1-2 | NA | NA | TRBV15 | TGTGCCACCAGCAGAGATCGGGTTCCTATCTATGGCTACACCTTC | CATSRDRVPIYGYTF
TRBJ2-2 | NA | NA | TRBV2 | TGTGCCAGCAGTGAGCTTCGTACGGTCACCGGGGAGCTGTTTTTT | CASSELRTVTGELFF
TRBJ2-3 | NA | NA | TRBV6-4 | TGTGCCAGCAGTGAAGTAGCGGAGTCCACAGATACGCAGTATTTT | CASSEVAESTDTQYF
TRBJ2-2 | TRBD2 | NA | TRBV7-9 | TGTGCCAGCAGCTCAATGACTGCCAGCGGGGTAACCGGGGAGCTGTTTTTT | CASSSMTASGVTGELFF
TRBJ2-1 | NA | NA | TRBV4-1 | TGCGCCAGCAGCCGGCCCGGGACACGCTCCTACAATGAGCAGTTCTTC | CASSRPGTRSYNEQFF
TRBJ2-7 | NA | NA | TRBV11-2 | TGTGCCAGCAGCTTCGGCCAGCGTAGCGGCTACGAGCAGTACTTC | CASSFGQRSGYEQYF